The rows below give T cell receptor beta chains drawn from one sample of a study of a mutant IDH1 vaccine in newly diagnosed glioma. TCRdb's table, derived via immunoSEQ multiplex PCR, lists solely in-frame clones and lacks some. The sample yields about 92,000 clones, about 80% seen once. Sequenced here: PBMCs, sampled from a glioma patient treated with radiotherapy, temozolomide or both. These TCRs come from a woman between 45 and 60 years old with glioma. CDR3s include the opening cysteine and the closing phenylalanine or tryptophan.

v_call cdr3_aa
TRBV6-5 CASSYSDPLVSNEQFF
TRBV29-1 CSVEPRGLYIVIF
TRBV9 CASSVAARPGDGYTF
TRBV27 CASSLYPDPVRGYTF
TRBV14 CASSQARTATYNEQFF
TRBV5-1 CASSSRWDRGTNEKLFF
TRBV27 CASSFDKGQPQHF
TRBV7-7 CASSRNRRDRRTQGDQPQHF
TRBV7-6 CASSDGQSNQPQHF
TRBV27 CASSRAGGNTEAFF
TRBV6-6 CASSPNGGSGELFF
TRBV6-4 CASRSERRGQQNSPLHF
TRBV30 CAWSPTDRGNTGELFF
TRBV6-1 CASSEVGGGQPQHF
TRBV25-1 CASKADTQYF
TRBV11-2 CASSPRFSTDTQYF
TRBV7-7 CASSPGPRDTQYF
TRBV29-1 CSVGGVSTDTQYF
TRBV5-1 CASSLEDRSYEQYF
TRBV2 CASLGNNEQFF
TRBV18 CASSLDRNQPQHF
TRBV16 CASRLTGTGSNTEAFF
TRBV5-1 CASSLGNEKLFF
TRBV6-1 CASSEEGRNTEAFF
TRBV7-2 CASSLDSAANEQFF
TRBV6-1 CAIPGPLRGAEAFF
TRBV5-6 CASVQGYQETQYF
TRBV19 CASSLQLYQETQYF